What follows is one T cell receptor beta chain and its context. In the original workflow: Reference gene primer amplification yielded estimated nucleated cell counts. This table comes from immunoSEQ multiplex PCR, and its TCRdb copy is limited to in-frame clones, with some not included. The V and J calls and clone size were taken over from that table, and D and trimming were inferred from the DNA. Here the sample spans about 210,000 clones, around 84% being singletons. The germline V gene has CDR1 MNHEY and CDR2 SVGAGI. Trimming took 8 bases from V and 2 from J, leaving 13 bases between them. CDR3 size: 15 residues. The data derive from a study of blood T cell repertoires in COVID-19. Study in general: Acute and convalescent COVID-19 samples came from the United States, Italy and Spain. PBMCs, B-cell-depleted T cells, or T cells were the source of the cDNA or gDNA that made up the material.

The receptor was isolated from a man in his forties or fifties who had recovered from COVID-19. J is TRBJ2-6 and V is TRBV6-5; D remains ambiguous. Material for sequencing was peripheral blood. This chain's CDR3 is CASSGPFPGANVLTF. Written as DNA, the CDR3 is TGTGCCAGCTCTGGCCCGTTCCCTGGGGCCAACGTCCTGACTTTC.